These 25 T cell receptor beta chains were sequenced from one sample in a study of blood T cell repertoires in COVID-19. Libraries were prepared by immunoSEQ multiplex PCR; TCRdb keeps only in-frame clonotypes and omits some of them. The profile shows around 100,000 clones, around four fifths of them singletons. Input material: peripheral blood. The receptors originated from a woman in her 70s with acute or convalescent COVID-19.

The chain has TRBV24-1 and TRBJ2-3; TRBD1 agrees at 7 bases. Looked up from germline, CDR1 is KGHDR and CDR2 is SFDVKD. This CDR3 is 11 amino acids long. V lost 2 bases, J lost 11 bases, and 0 bases stayed unmatched. CDR3 nucleotides: TGTGCCACCAGTGATTACAGGGGGCAGTATTTT. Translating gives CATSDYRGQYF.

The rearrangement uses TRBV28 and TRBJ1-4; no reliable D call. Germline CDR1 MDHEN, CDR2 SYDVKM. This CDR3 spans 16 amino acids. V lost 3 bases to trimming and J lost 11 bases, with 22 bases between them. In nucleotides, the CDR3 is TGTGCCAGCAGTTTGAGCCTGCCAATCCTCCCCGAGAAACTGTTTTTT. Protein: CASSLSLPILPEKLFF. Based on the CDR3 plus reference TRBV28 and TRBJ1-4, the full variable domain is DVKVTQSSRYLVKRTGEKVFLECVQDMDHENMFWYRQDPGLGLRLIYFSYDVKMKEKGDIPEGYSVSREKKERFSLILESASTNQTSMYLCASSLSLPILPEKLFFGSGTQLSVL.

This sequence joins TRBV30 and TRBJ1-5; D is uncertain. V shed 2 bases and J shed 6 bases, with 11 bases lying between them. The CDR3 runs 13 residues. CDR1 and CDR2 (germline): GTSNPN, SVGIG (reference sequence). The CDR3 here is CAWSTGRGQPQHF. Written as DNA, the CDR3 is TGTGCCTGGAGTACCGGGCGGGGTCAGCCCCAGCATTTT.

The CDR3 here is CATSGQGIVSQPQHF. CDR3 DNA sequence: TGTGCCACCAGTGGACAGGGGATTGTGAGTCAGCCCCAGCATTTT. The V gene is TRBV24-1, the J gene TRBJ1-5; 8 positions agree with TRBD1. The CDR3 loop spans 15 amino acids. Losses at the gene ends were 5 bases for V and 6 bases for J; bases not matched to a gene: 8. Germline V gene data show CDR1 as KGHDR and CDR2 as SFDVKD.

The CDR3 DNA sequence: TGTGCCAGCAGCTTAGGTCCTAGCGGGGTAGCGGGATACAATGAGCAGTTCTTC. Translation gives CASSLGPSGVAGYNEQFF. The rearrangement links TRBV11-2 to TRBJ2-1; 9 nucleotides match TRBD2. Losses at the gene ends were 1 base for V and 4 bases for J; bases not matched to a gene: 11. Germline CDR1 reads SGHAT; CDR2 reads FQNNGV. The CDR3 consists of 18 residues. Based on the CDR3 plus reference TRBV11-2 and TRBJ2-1, the full variable domain is EAGVAQSPRYKIIEKRQSVAFWCNPISGHATLYWYQQILGQGPKLLIQFQNNGVVDDSQLPKDRFSAERLKGVDSTLKIQPAKLEDSAVYLCASSLGPSGVAGYNEQFFGPGTRLTVL.

The chain combines TRBV7-2 with TRBJ2-6; D remains unclear. Germline-derived CDR1 and CDR2 are SGHTA and FQGNSA. This CDR3 is 16 amino acids long. The V gene lost 4 bases and the J gene lost 3 bases, with 13 bases spanning the gap. This CDR3 reads CASSSTLVSGANVLTF. The CDR3, as DNA: TGTGCCAGCAGCTCCACCCTAGTGAGTGGGGCCAACGTCCTGACTTTC.

The J gene is TRBJ2-3, the V gene TRBV20-1; 7 bases are a match to TRBD2. The germline CDR1 and CDR2 sequences are DFQATT and SNEGSKA (reference sequence). This CDR3 region has 11 residues. V dropped 3 bases and J dropped 6; count of bases not matched to a gene: 0. DNA of the CDR3: TGCAGTGCTAGCGGGAGGGATACGCAGTATTTT. Protein product: CSASGRDTQYF.

The chain uses TRBV4-3 and TRBJ1-1; D possibly corresponds to TRBD1 (5 bases). Trimming pared 6 bases from V and 7 bases from J, leaving 18 bases between. There are 14 residues in the CDR3. Germline CDR1 and CDR2: LGHNA and YSLEER. The CDR3 region is CASRQSAWGLEAFF. The CDR3 DNA reads TGCGCCAGCAGACAGTCGGCGTGGGGACTTGAAGCTTTCTTT.

Here the CDR3 DNA reads TGTGCCAGCTCGGAGGGGGCGCGAGGAAACACCATATATTTT. This sequence encodes CASSEGARGNTIYF. V gene TRBV18 combines with J gene TRBJ1-3, with 7 bases identical to TRBD1. J lost 4 bases, V lost 6 bases, and 6 bases had no gene match. The V gene's germline CDR1 is KGHSH and CDR2 LQKENI. CDR3 length equals 14 residues.

The V call is TRBV9, the J call TRBJ2-2; D is possibly TRBD1 (6 bases). The V gene lost 4 bases and the J gene lost 2 bases, with 12 bases spanning the gap. CDR3 length: 15 residues. CDR1 is SGDLS and CDR2 is YYNGEE in the germline V gene. The CDR3 here is CASSPDRLNTGELFF. The CDR3 nucleotides are TGTGCCAGCAGCCCCGACAGGTTAAACACCGGGGAGCTGTTTTTT.

The rearrangement uses TRBV19 and TRBJ1-1; unclear D gene. Germline lookup yields CDR1 LNHDA and CDR2 SQIVND (reference sequence). V dropped 5 bases and J dropped 1 base, with 11 bases sitting between them. The CDR3 totals 14 residues. DNA for the CDR3: TGTGCCAGTAGTCCCGGACTCGAGAACACTGAAGCTTTCTTT. This codes for CASSPGLENTEAFF.

The chain joins TRBV5-1 to TRBJ2-3; a weak D match, TRBD1 (6 bases). V lost 0 bases, J lost 0 bases, and 8 bases lay in between. Per germline, CDR1 SGHRS and CDR2 YFSETQ. The CDR3 runs 15 residues. The CDR3 DNA is TGCGCCAGCAGCTTGGGAGGGGGAAGCACAGATACGCAGTATTTT. Protein sequence: CASSLGGGSTDTQYF.

The chain carries TRBV7-8 and TRBJ1-5; no definite D call. The V end was cut by 5 bases, the J end by 5 bases, with 13 bases between. This CDR3 is built from 14 residues. CDR1 is SGHVS and CDR2 is FQNEAQ in the germline V gene. CDR3 loop: CASSRVGGDQPQHF. The CDR3 coding sequence is TGTGCCAGCAGCCGGGTAGGCGGAGATCAGCCCCAGCATTTT.

V gene TRBV11-3 combines with J gene TRBJ2-7; maybe TRBD1 (5 bases). CDR1 and CDR2 (germline): SGHNT, YENEEA. Trimming left V 5 bases short and J 4 bases short, with 9 bases between. The CDR3 extends over 12 amino acids. CDR3 residues: CASSQGGYEQYF. The CDR3 DNA sequence: TGTGCCAGCAGCCAGGGTGGTTACGAGCAGTACTTC.

The chain uses TRBV19 and TRBJ1-4, with a possible D match to TRBD1 (6 bases). This CDR3 spans 17 amino acids. CDR1 is LNHDA and CDR2 is SQIVND in the germline V gene (reference sequence). Trimming stripped 1 base from V and 8 bases from J, with 20 bases between. Written as DNA, the CDR3 is TGTGCCAGTAGTATAGGCCTTCAGGGGTCCTTAAGCGAAAAACTGTTTTTT. Amino acid sequence: CASSIGLQGSLSEKLFF.

The V and J genes are TRBV19 and TRBJ1-1, with TRBD1 matching over 12 bases. CDR3 length equals 14 residues. With V trimmed by 7 bases and J by 1 base, 1 base remained unmatched. Germline assignment: CDR1 LNHDA and CDR2 SQIVND (reference sequence). CDR3 amino acids: CASKGQGANTEAFF. CDR3 bases: TGTGCCAGTAAGGGACAGGGGGCGAACACTGAAGCTTTCTTT.

V gene TRBV7-9 combines with J gene TRBJ2-5; no clear D gene. Germline V gene sequence: CDR1 SEHNR, CDR2 FQNEAQ (reference sequence). The CDR3 is 12 amino acids. V lost 5 bases and J 4 bases, leaving 8 bases between the germline ends. The CDR3 is CASSPIGETQYF. CDR3 DNA: TGTGCCAGCAGCCCCATCGGAGAGACCCAGTACTTC.

This chain links TRBV30 with TRBJ1-3; D not certain. Per the germline V gene, CDR1 is GTSNPN and CDR2 is SVGIG (reference sequence). Trimming took off 3 bases at V and 5 bases at J, with 8 bases between the two ends. The CDR3 runs 12 residues. The CDR3 spells CAWSPHRNTIYF. Written as DNA, the CDR3 is TGTGCCTGGAGCCCACACAGAAACACCATATATTTT.

This clone occurred once. J is TRBJ1-2 and V is TRBV12-3 or TRBV12-4; D is ambiguous. This CDR3 comprises 13 residues. V was clipped by 4 bases and J by 4 bases, with 10 bases between them. The CDR3 nucleotides are TGTGCCAGCAGTTCACGGGGTCCCTATGGCTACACCTTC. It is translated as CASSSRGPYGYTF.

This chain links TRBV7-9 with TRBJ1-4; 7 positions match TRBD1. The germline V gene has CDR1 SEHNR and CDR2 FQNEAQ (reference sequence). This CDR3 contains 17 residues. The V and J ends lost 4 bases and 2 bases, in that order; junction bases with no gene match: 10. The CDR3 protein is CASSSAPRGQTNEKLFF. Here the CDR3 DNA reads TGTGCCAGCAGCTCGGCTCCGAGGGGACAGACTAATGAAAAACTGTTTTTT.

The chain carries TRBV11-2 and TRBJ2-3; 10 nucleotides match TRBD2. Germline assignment: CDR1 SGHAT and CDR2 FQNNGV. Losses at the gene ends were 7 bases for V and 2 bases for J; bases not matched to a gene: 9. The length of the CDR3 is 16 residues. The CDR3 loop reads CASTSPAGGPTDTQYF. The CDR3 DNA reads as TGTGCCAGCACCTCCCCAGCGGGGGGGCCCACAGATACGCAGTATTTT.

This clone has a handful of counts. The CDR3 sequence is CASSLVTGTDNNEQFF. CDR3 sequence (DNA): TGTGCCAGCAGCTTAGTGACCGGGACAGACAACAATGAGCAGTTCTTC. The chain recombines TRBV7-9 with TRBJ2-1, with TRBD1 identical over 7 bases. The germline V gene encodes CDR1 SEHNR and CDR2 FQNEAQ (reference sequence). V shed 1 base and J 5 bases; nucleotides not matched to a gene: 8. The CDR3 has 16 residues.

The V gene is TRBV7-2, the J gene TRBJ1-5; D is possibly TRBD1 (5 bases). V lost 2 bases and J lost 3, with 11 bases in between. The CDR3 spans 15 residues. Germline V lookup: CDR1 SGHTA, CDR2 FQGNSA. The CDR3 DNA reads as TGTGCCAGCAGCTTAAGAAAGGGGTACAATCAGCCCCAGCATTTT. It translates to CASSLRKGYNQPQHF.

A single count supports this clone. The CDR3 region has the DNA TGTGCCAGTAGTAACGGTAATTCACCCCTCCACTTT. It is translated as CASSNGNSPLHF. The chain links TRBV19 to TRBJ1-6; no definite D call. With 4 bases removed from V and 6 bases from J, the gap between germline ends came to 4 bases. CDR3 length equals 12 residues. In germline, CDR1 is LNHDA, CDR2 SQIVND (reference sequence).

This chain uses TRBV7-9 with TRBJ1-2; 11 bases agree with TRBD1. This CDR3 is built from 15 residues. With 5 bases clipped from V and 2 bases from J, the junction kept 4 bases outside the gene matches. From germline, CDR1 is SEHNR and CDR2 FQNEAQ (reference sequence). The CDR3 DNA follows: TGTGCCAGCAGCCCTAGGACAGGGGGCAACTATGGCTACACCTTC. Translating gives CASSPRTGGNYGYTF.